The source of this T cell receptor beta chain is a study of lymphopenia after photon versus proton radiotherapy. V shed 2 bases and J 4 bases; nucleotides not matched to a gene: 7. The CDR3 loop spans 15 amino acids. Germline assignment: CDR1 MGHRA and CDR2 YSYEKL. General study points: Oligoclonal CD8+ Temra expansion after nadir drove photon patients' diversity drop.

Method: immunoSEQ multiplex PCR; TCRdb's copy keeps in-frame clones and lacks some. The sample yields about 24,000 clones, over 65% seen once. As concerns this clone: The antigen remains unidentified.

Sample: peripheral blood, taken from a patient treated with photon-based radiotherapy. The rearrangement links TRBV4-1 to TRBJ1-2, with 7 bases that match TRBD1. The clonotype was recovered from a man aged 40-50 years with gastric cancer. DNA of the CDR3: TGCGCCAGCAGCCAACCCGACAGGGACAGCTATGGCTACACCTTC. It is translated as CASSQPDRDSYGYTF.